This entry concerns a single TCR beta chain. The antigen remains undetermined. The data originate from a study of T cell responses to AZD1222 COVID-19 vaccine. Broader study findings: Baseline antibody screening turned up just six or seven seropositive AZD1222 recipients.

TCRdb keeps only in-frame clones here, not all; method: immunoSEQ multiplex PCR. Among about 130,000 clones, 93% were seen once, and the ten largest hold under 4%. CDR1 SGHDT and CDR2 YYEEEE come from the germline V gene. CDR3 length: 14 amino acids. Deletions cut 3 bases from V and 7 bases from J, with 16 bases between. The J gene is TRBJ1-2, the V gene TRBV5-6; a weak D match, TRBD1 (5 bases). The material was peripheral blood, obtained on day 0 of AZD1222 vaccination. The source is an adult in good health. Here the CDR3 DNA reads TGTGCCAGCAGCTCCCCAGGTGGACACATTGGCTACACCTTC. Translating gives CASSSPGGHIGYTF.